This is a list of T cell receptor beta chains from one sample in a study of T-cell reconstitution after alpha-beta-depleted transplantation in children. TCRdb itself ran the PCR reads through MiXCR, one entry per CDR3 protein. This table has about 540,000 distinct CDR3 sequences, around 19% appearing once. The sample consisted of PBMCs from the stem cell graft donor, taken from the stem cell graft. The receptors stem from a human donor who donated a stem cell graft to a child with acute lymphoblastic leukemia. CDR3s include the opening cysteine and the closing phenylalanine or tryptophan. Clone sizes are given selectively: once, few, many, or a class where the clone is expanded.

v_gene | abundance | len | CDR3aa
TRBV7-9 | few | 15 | CASSLAGAGGNTIYF
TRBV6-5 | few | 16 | CASSQSYRQGVYGYTF
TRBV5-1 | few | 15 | CASSWSDASNQPQHF
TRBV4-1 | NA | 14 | CASSHLGQSYGYTF
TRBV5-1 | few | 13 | CASSPTGTAEAFF
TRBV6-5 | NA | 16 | CASSYRQGYSTDTQYF
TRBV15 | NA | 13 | CATSLTGGIFQYF
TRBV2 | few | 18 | CASSSPAGTESSYNEQFF
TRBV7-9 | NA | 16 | CASSYVPGLTTNEQFF
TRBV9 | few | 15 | CASSVKGALEDEQYF
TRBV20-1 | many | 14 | CSARQGAVVYGYTF
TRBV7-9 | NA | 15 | CASSSTGRGYNEQFF
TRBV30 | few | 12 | CAGTQGGYEQYF
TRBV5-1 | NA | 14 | CASSRDTYTGTQYF
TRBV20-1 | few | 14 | CSASWGFGVNIQYF
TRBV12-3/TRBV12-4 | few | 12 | CASSLHLYEQYF
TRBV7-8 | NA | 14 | CASSPDRGAREQYF
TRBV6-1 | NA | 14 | CASSAQGKLGEQYF
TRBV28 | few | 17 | CASSLYSTSGRKDEQYF
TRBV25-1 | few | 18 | CASSDYFSILPGTGELFF
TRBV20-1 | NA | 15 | CSARDPLEAYYGYTF
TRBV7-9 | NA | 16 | CASSDWAGHSGNTIYF
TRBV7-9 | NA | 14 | CASSLGEASNEQFF
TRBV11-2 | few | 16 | CASSPVLAGGSYEQFF
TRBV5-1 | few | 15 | CASSLDPGSHYGYTF
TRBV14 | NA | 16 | CASSQAGTGVSTEAFF
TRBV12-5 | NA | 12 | CASGYTAGEQYF
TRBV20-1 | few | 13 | CSARSGSSYEQYF
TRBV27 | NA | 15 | CASSYRSGGYNEQFF
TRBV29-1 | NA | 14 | CSVHRTGGNNEQFF
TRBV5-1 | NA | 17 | CASSLTRGQILNTEAFF
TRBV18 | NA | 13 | CASSGPGGETQYF
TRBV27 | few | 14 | CASNAWGQNTEAFF